This TCR beta chain was sequenced during a study of CD4 and CD8 cells across lung adenocarcinoma regions. TCRdb recomputed calls from the PCR reads with MiXCR, one row per CDR3 protein. The sample gives under 20,000 distinct CDR3 sequences, 46% of which show up once; approximately 18% is in the top ten. This clonotype was observed many times. Samples came from patients with localized non-small cell lung adenocarcinoma. CDR1 is SGDLS and CDR2 is YYNGEE in the germline V gene. The V end was cut by 0 bases, the J end by 4 bases, with 10 bases between. This CDR3 is built from 15 residues. Sequencing was performed on CD4+ T cells from the margin of a lung tumor. The chain carries TRBV9 and TRBJ2-2; weak D call: TRBD2 (7 bases). The source is a male donor with lung adenocarcinoma. The CD4 and CD8 labels of this study may be unreliable. The CDR3 sequence is CASSVGGGVTGELFF. In DNA, the CDR3 is TGTGCCAGCAGCGTAGGAGGGGGGGTCACCGGGGAGCTGTTTTTT.